A single sample gave rise to the 21 T cell receptor beta chains below, sequenced in a study of tumor-infiltrating lymphocytes in oesophageal squamous cell carcinoma. MiXCR, applied by TCRdb to the PCR reads, yields one record per CDR3 protein. The table has about 15,000 distinct CDR3 sequences, approximately 54% seen once; the top ten hold more than 35%. The sequenced sample consisted of esophageal tumor tissue. The receptors originated from a female donor with esophageal squamous cell carcinoma.

This sequence joins TRBV7-6 and TRBJ1-1, with D possibly TRBD1 on 6 matching bases. Per germline, CDR1 SGHVS and CDR2 FNYEAQ. Trimming shortened V by 2 bases and J by 4 bases, and 23 bases separated the two germline ends. CDR3 length equals 18 residues. The DNA for the CDR3 is TGTGCCAGCAGCTTATTCGGACCGGGTGGGGGCCCGGGCACTGAAGCTTTCTTT. Translated: CASSLFGPGGGPGTEAFF.

This chain uses TRBV4-2 with TRBJ1-1, with TRBD1 matching over 7 bases. Germline V lookup: CDR1 LGHNA, CDR2 YNFKEQ. The V segment lost 6 bases and the J segment 3 bases; nucleotides outside the gene matches: 10. The CDR3 covers 15 residues. The CDR3 nucleotides are TGTGCCAGCAGTGTTACAGGGGAGGGGGACACTGAAGCTTTCTTT. It is translated as CASSVTGEGDTEAFF.

This chain joins TRBV7-3 and TRBJ2-1; D not resolved. Trimming took 7 bases from V and 3 from J, leaving 22 bases between them. CDR1 and CDR2 from the germline V gene are SGHTA and FQGTGA. The CDR3 extends over 17 amino acids. As DNA, the CDR3 is TGTGCCAGCACCCCCCCTCGAGTAGACAAAATCTACAATGAGCAGTTCTTC. Encoded protein: CASTPPRVDKIYNEQFF.

As to this clonotype: Compared with germline, one end of the junction differs, possibly owing to a read error. The J gene is TRBJ2-5, the V gene TRBV7-2; D unresolved. Germline lookup yields CDR1 SGHTA and CDR2 FQGNSA. This CDR3 spans 15 amino acids. In nucleotides, the CDR3 is TGTGCCAGCAGCCGCCAGGTGGTCTCCCAAGCGACCCAGTACTTC. It translates to CASSRQVVSQATQYF.

The chain carries TRBV11-1 and TRBJ2-2, with 8 positions matching TRBD1. With 2 bases clipped from V and 6 bases from J, the junction kept 5 bases outside the gene matches. Looked up from germline, CDR1 is SGHAT and CDR2 is FQDESV (reference sequence). CDR3 length: 15 amino acids. The CDR3 region is CASSLQGALSGELFF. The CDR3 region has the DNA TGTGCCAGCAGCTTACAGGGGGCGCTCTCCGGGGAGCTGTTTTTT.

The chain joins TRBV7-4 to TRBJ2-5; TRBD2 matches 15 bases. This CDR3 is 17 amino acids long. CDR1 is SGHVT and CDR2 is SQSDAQ in the germline V gene. V was pared by 5 bases and J by 2 bases, with 6 bases of the junction left unmatched. The CDR3 protein is CASSPGLAGGYQETQYF. CDR3 DNA: TGTGCCAGCAGCCCCGGACTAGCGGGAGGGTATCAAGAGACCCAGTACTTC.

J is TRBJ2-2 and V is TRBV7-6; D unresolved. V dropped 5 bases and J dropped 6 bases, with 7 bases sitting between them. This CDR3 has 12 amino acids. Per the germline V gene, CDR1 is SGHVS and CDR2 is FNYEAQ. In DNA, the CDR3 is TGTGCCAGCAGCATCGGAGCCGGGGAGCTGTTTTTT. Protein: CASSIGAGELFF.

This clonotype is medium-sized by share. The V call is TRBV10-3, the J call TRBJ2-7; TRBD2 aligns across 8 bases. The CDR3 runs 15 residues. The germline V gene encodes CDR1 ENHRY and CDR2 SYGVKD. Losses at the gene ends were 6 bases for V and 7 bases for J; bases not matched to a gene: 14. The CDR3 loop reads CAIRIDSGAYNEQYF. Here the CDR3 DNA reads TGTGCCATCAGAATCGATAGCGGGGCCTACAATGAGCAGTACTTC.

V usage is TRBV12-3 or TRBV12-4 and J usage is TRBJ1-4; tentatively, D is TRBD1 (5 bases). The CDR3 sequence is 14 residues long. Trimming left V 5 bases short and J 8 bases short, with 15 bases between. CDR3 residues: CASSPRDRTEKLFF. CDR3 DNA sequence: TGTGCCAGCAGTCCACGGGACCGGACGGAAAAACTGTTTTTT.

CDR3 DNA: TGTGCCAGCAGCCAAGGCTCAACAGGGGGGCAGTTCTTC. It encodes CASSQGSTGGQFF. The chain links TRBV2 to TRBJ2-1; 8 nucleotides align to TRBD1. Germline CDR1 and CDR2: SNHLY and FYNNEI. V was clipped by 6 bases and J by 12 bases; unmatched bases: 10. The CDR3 loop spans 13 amino acids.

This clonotype was counted only a few times. CDR3 protein: CAGETVGRSSYNEQFF. CDR3 bases: TGTGCCGGAGAGACTGTAGGGCGAAGCTCCTACAATGAGCAGTTCTTC. The chain is built from TRBV7-9 and TRBJ2-1, with D unresolved. The CDR3 consists of 16 residues. Trimming stripped 11 bases from V and 0 bases from J, with 20 bases between. CDR1 is SEHNR and CDR2 is FQNEAQ in the germline V gene (reference sequence).

V gene TRBV6-1 combines with J gene TRBJ2-4; the D is unclear. CDR3 size: 16 residues. V gave up 2 bases and J gave up 6 bases, with 17 bases separating them. CDR1 is MNHNS, CDR2 SASEGT, per germline. The CDR3 reads CASSEKRLQWGNIQYF. CDR3 in DNA: TGTGCCAGCAGTGAAAAACGCCTCCAGTGGGGAAACATTCAGTACTTC.

The rearrangement joins TRBV7-8 to TRBJ2-1; 11 positions agree with TRBD2. The end of the DNA fits TRBJ2-7 better, so the J call may be wrong. Germline values: CDR1 SGHVS, CDR2 FQNEAQ. This CDR3 spans 14 amino acids. The DNA of the CDR3 is TGTGCCAGCAGCTCACTAGCGGGAGCGGTCGAGCAGTACTTC. This sequence encodes CASSSLAGAVEQYF.

The gene calls are TRBV12-3 or TRBV12-4 and TRBJ2-5, with TRBD2 identical over 15 bases. The DNA matches TRBJ2-1 better at its end, which makes the J call doubtful. This CDR3 comprises 17 residues. In nucleotides, the CDR3 is TGTGCCAGCAGTTGGGGACTAGCGGGAGGTAATACCCGTGAGCAGTTCTTC. Translation gives CASSWGLAGGNTREQFF.

Only one count was recorded for this clonotype. The chain links TRBV7-9 to TRBJ2-7; possibly TRBD1 for D (5 bases). The DNA end favors TRBJ2-4, so the J call may be wrong. The CDR3 has 13 residues. Germline CDR1 reads SEHNR; CDR2 reads FQNEAQ (reference sequence). DNA for the CDR3: TGTGCCAGCAGTAAGGGGTGGGAAAACATTCAGTACTTC. As protein: CASSKGWENIQYF.

The chain is built from TRBV7-2 and TRBJ2-3, with D uncertain. The V gene's germline CDR1 is SGHTA and CDR2 FQGNSA. Trimming stripped 3 bases from V and 6 bases from J, with 7 bases between. The CDR3 contains 12 residues. In DNA form, the CDR3 reads TGTGCCAGCAGCTTCATGAGGGATACGCAGTATTTT. It encodes CASSFMRDTQYF.

This clonotype was detected ten times or more. The chain's CDR3 is CASSYLRTYTEAFF. DNA for the CDR3: TGTGCCAGCAGTTACCTCAGGACGTACACTGAAGCTTTCTTT. The genes are TRBV6-6 and TRBJ1-1; D is ambiguous. CDR3 size: 14 residues. Trimming removed 2 bases from V and 3 bases from J, with 10 bases in between. Per germline, CDR1 MNHNY and CDR2 SVGAGI (reference sequence).

Remarks on this clonotype: Mismatch with germline at one junction end may stem from a read error. The chain recombines TRBV7-6 with TRBJ2-3, with 9 bases matching TRBD1. The length of the CDR3 is 17 residues. The V gene's germline CDR1 is SGHVS and CDR2 FNYEAQ. As DNA, the CDR3 is TGTGCTAGCAGCTTAGATATCCGGGACAGGGACACAGATACGCAGTATTTT. Translated, it gives CASSLDIRDRDTDTQYF. The full variable domain, completed using reference TRBV7-6 and TRBJ2-3, is GAGVSQSPRYKVTKRGQDVALRCDPISGHVSLYWYRQALGQGPEFLTYFNYEAQQDKSGLPNDRFSAERPEGSISTLTIQRTEQRDSAMYRCASSLDIRDRDTDTQYFGPGTRLTVL.

The chain is built from TRBV7-2 and TRBJ2-3, with 7 bases lining up with TRBD2. This CDR3 region has 14 residues. After removal of 1 base from V and 6 bases from J, the junction contained 4 bases not matched to a gene. Looked up from germline, CDR1 is SGHTA and CDR2 is FQGNSA. DNA for the CDR3: TGTGCCAGCAGCTTAGTTCGGGGAGGGGATACGCAGTATTTT. Amino acid sequence: CASSLVRGGDTQYF.

In regard to this clonotype: One junction end does not reproduce the germline sequence, and a read error may be involved. The chain links TRBV5-3 to TRBJ1-1; D perhaps matches TRBD1 (6 bases). TRBV5-3 is noted as an ORF with a role that remains uncertain. CDR3 size: 15 residues. In DNA, the CDR3 is TGTGCCAGCAGCTCTCAACCGGGACAAAACACTGAAGCTTTCTTT. It is translated as CASSSQPGQNTEAFF.

The chain couples TRBV12-3 or TRBV12-4 to TRBJ1-5; the D gene is possibly TRBD1 (6 bases). The length of the CDR3 is 13 residues. The ends were cut back, 4 bases at V and 7 bases at J, with 11 bases in the middle. CDR3 loop: CASSYRAGQPQHF. In DNA form, the CDR3 reads TGTGCCAGCAGTTACAGGGCTGGACAGCCCCAGCATTTT.